These 23 T cell receptor beta chains were all obtained from the same sample, sequenced in a study of spatial heterogeneity in lung cancer. Points from the study as a whole: Tracking of tumor mutation counts was seen in expanded intratumoral alpha and beta TCR counts.

Time point given: sample taken at primary tumor resection. MiXCR, run by TCRdb on the 5' RACE reads, gives a single entry per CDR3 protein. The repertoire holds thousands of distinct CDR3 sequences, 5.5% to 6% seen once, with roughly 18% in the top ten. These TCRs' antigens remain unknown. The source was lung tumor tissue, collected at surgery. The receptors here all came from a male donor with early-stage non-small cell lung cancer.

By frequency in the sample, this clonotype is medium-sized. For a library built for alpha chains, this beta chain is a stray read; little rests on its size. V and J are TRBV18 and TRBJ1-1; 8 bases line up with TRBD1. This CDR3 comprises 14 residues. Germline assignment: CDR1 KGHSH and CDR2 LQKENI. J was trimmed by 1 base and V by 6 bases; bases with no gene match: 4. The CDR3 sequence: CASSHGTGNTEAFF. The CDR3 nucleotides read TGTGCCAGCTCCCATGGGACAGGGAACACTGAAGCTTTCTTT.

In this sample, this clonotype is medium-sized (0.01 to 0.1%). This beta chain is a stray sequence in a library constructed for alpha chains; its clone size is not meaningful. This sequence joins TRBV12-3 or TRBV12-4 and TRBJ2-3; 8 bases are shared with TRBD1. After removal of 5 bases from V and 3 bases from J, the junction contained 7 bases not matched to a gene. There are 15 residues in the CDR3. The DNA of the CDR3 is TGTGCCAGCAGTCCTACCGGACAGGGTACAGATACGCAGTATTTT. This sequence encodes CASSPTGQGTDTQYF.

By frequency in the sample, this clonotype is large. As an off-target read in a library built for alpha chains, this beta chain has a frequency of little significance. This chain uses TRBV12-3 or TRBV12-4 with TRBJ1-5; maybe TRBD1 (5 bases). V was clipped by 8 bases and J by 4 bases, with 12 bases between them. The CDR3 extends over 13 amino acids. In nucleotides, the CDR3 is TGTGCCAGCGGGCAGGGTCTGAATCAGCCCCAGCATTTT. Translation: CASGQGLNQPQHF.

Notes on this clonotype: A much larger clone sits a single nucleotide away, making a read error possible. This beta chain is an off-target read within a library intended for alpha chains, so its frequency means little. The chain couples TRBV28 to TRBJ2-7; 8 bases map to TRBD2. Germline V gene lookup returns CDR1 MDHEN and CDR2 SYDVKM. The CDR3 is 12 residues long. In DNA, the CDR3 is TGTGCCAGCAATAGCGGGGACCCCGAGCAGAACTTC. This sequence encodes CASNSGDPEQNF. Filled out from reference TRBV28 and TRBJ2-7, the complete variable domain reads DVKVTQSSRYLVKRTGEKVFLECVQDMDHENMFWYRQDPGLGLRLIYFSYDVKMKEKGDIPEGYSVSREKKERFSLILESASTNQTSMYLCASNSGDPEQNFGPGTRLTVT.

This clonotype came up many times. Since the library was made to target alpha chains, this beta chain is a stray read and its abundance is not meaningful. The chain links TRBV7-2 to TRBJ1-1; D remains unclear. The CDR3 runs to 14 residues. V was shortened by 3 bases and J by 5 bases, with 13 bases between the two germline ends. From germline, CDR1 is SGHTA and CDR2 FQGNSA. CDR3 nucleotide sequence: TGTGCCAGCAGCTTTAAGGGAGCCGGAACTGAAGCTTTCTTT. It translates to CASSFKGAGTEAFF.

Judged by abundance, this clonotype is medium-sized (0.01 to 0.1%). Within a library made for alpha chains, this beta chain is off target, and its count is uninformative. The chain couples TRBV12-3 or TRBV12-4 to TRBJ1-5; D not certain. V dropped 7 bases and J dropped 4 bases, with 11 bases sitting between them. The CDR3 totals 13 residues. Here the CDR3 DNA reads TGTGCCAGCAAGGTGATGGGGAATCAGCCCCAGCATTTT. Amino acid sequence: CASKVMGNQPQHF.

This clonotype is judged large. This beta chain is a stray sequence in a library constructed for alpha chains; its clone size is not meaningful. The chain is built from TRBV12-3 or TRBV12-4 and TRBJ2-3, with no clear D. The CDR3 loop spans 15 amino acids. V lost 4 bases and J 2 bases, leaving 13 bases between the germline ends. CDR3 DNA sequence: TGTGCCAGCAGTTCCCTTCGATCCTACACAGATACGCAGTATTTT. Its protein product is CASSSLRSYTDTQYF.

This clonotype counts as medium-sized. This beta chain is an unintended read in a library built for alpha chains; its size means little. J is TRBJ2-7 and V is TRBV27, with D unclear. This CDR3 has 14 amino acids. Between the trimmed V and J ends, which lost 0 bases and 4 bases, there was a span of 10 bases. In germline, CDR1 is MNHEY, CDR2 SMNVEV (reference sequence). Here the CDR3 DNA reads TGTGCCAGCAGTTTATCGCTATCCCTATACGAGCAGTACTTC. Protein sequence: CASSLSLSLYEQYF.

By sample fraction, this clonotype is medium-sized. The library was built for alpha chains, so this beta chain is an off-target read and its size means little. The CDR3 here is CASSPTPGNQPQHF. The CDR3 region has the DNA TGTGCCAGCTCACCGACCCCGGGGAATCAGCCCCAGCATTTT. The V call is TRBV18, the J call TRBJ1-5; D gene unclear. Deletions cut 3 bases from V and 4 bases from J, with 10 bases between. CDR1 KGHSH and CDR2 LQKENI come from the germline V gene. This CDR3 has 14 amino acids.

By its share, this clonotype is medium-sized. Little can be read into the size of this beta chain, an off-target read in a library designed for alpha chains. This chain connects TRBV9 to TRBJ2-3; 7 nucleotides agree with TRBD2. V shed 3 bases and J 1 base; nucleotides not matched to a gene: 2. CDR1 and CDR2 (germline): SGDLS, YYNGEE. The CDR3 totals 14 residues. CDR3: CASSESGGTDTQYF. CDR3 nucleotides: TGTGCCAGCAGCGAAAGCGGGGGCACAGATACGCAGTATTTT.

By share, this clonotype ranks as medium-sized. Being off target in a library aimed at alpha chains, this beta chain has a size of little meaning. The chain has TRBV7-9 and TRBJ2-5; D uncertain. The CDR3 loop spans 11 amino acids. Germline assignment: CDR1 SEHNR and CDR2 FQNEAQ (reference sequence). Trimming left V 8 bases short and J 5 bases short, with 9 bases between. CDR3 DNA: TGTGCCAGCGCCCCCCTGGAGACCCAGTACTTC. Protein sequence: CASAPLETQYF. The full variable domain, rest sourced from reference TRBV7-9 and TRBJ2-5, is DTGVSQNPRHKITKRGQNVTFRCDPISEHNRLYWYRQTLGQGPEFLTYFQNEAQLEKSRLLSDRFSAERPKGSFSTLEIQRTEQGDSAMYLCASAPLETQYFGPGTRLLVL.

As concerns this clonotype: A library made for alpha chains picked up this beta chain off target, so its size means little. The chain carries TRBV12-3 or TRBV12-4 and TRBJ2-2; 12 nucleotides match TRBD2. V lost 6 bases to trimming and J lost 2 bases; unmatched junction nucleotides: 10. The CDR3 covers 18 residues. The CDR3 spells CASRPRLAGAPNTGELFF. In DNA, the CDR3 is TGTGCCAGCAGACCACGACTAGCGGGGGCCCCCAACACCGGGGAGCTGTTTTTT.

By share, this clonotype ranks as medium-sized. For a library built for alpha chains, this beta chain is a stray read; little rests on its size. The rearrangement links TRBV4-2 to TRBJ2-5, with 8 bases lining up with TRBD2. Germline values: CDR1 LGHNA, CDR2 YNFKEQ. V lost 1 base to trimming and J lost 3 bases; unmatched junction nucleotides: 7. This CDR3 region has 16 residues. The CDR3 spells CASSQGNSGMEETQYF. Here the CDR3 DNA reads TGTGCCAGCAGCCAAGGCAATAGCGGGATGGAAGAGACCCAGTACTTC.

By share, this clonotype ranks as medium-sized. Because the library targeted alpha chains, this beta chain is an off-target read whose size means little. The gene calls are TRBV20-1 and TRBJ1-1; TRBD1 might be the D (5 bases). This CDR3 comprises 14 residues. V was shortened by 0 bases and J by 4 bases, with 12 bases between the two germline ends. CDR1 is DFQATT, CDR2 SNEGSKA, per germline (reference sequence). CDR3 sequence: CSARDLQRGTEAFF. CDR3 nucleotide sequence: TGCAGTGCTAGAGATCTGCAAAGGGGCACTGAAGCTTTCTTT.

This clonotype is medium-sized in the sample. Within a library made for alpha chains, this beta chain is off target, and its count is uninformative. The rearrangement links TRBV10-3 to TRBJ1-6; D remains unclear. The CDR3 has 15 residues. Trimming took 0 bases from V and 10 from J, leaving 13 bases between them. The germline V gene encodes CDR1 ENHRY and CDR2 SYGVKD. The CDR3 coding sequence is TGTGCCATCAGTGAGTCGATGGTGGTTGGGTCACCCCTCCACTTT. Residues: CAISESMVVGSPLHF.

Relative to its sample, this clonotype is medium-sized (0.01 to 0.1%). This beta chain came through as a stray read in a library set up for alpha chains, and its size says little. V usage is TRBV24-1 and J usage is TRBJ1-4; maybe TRBD1 (5 bases). The CDR3 consists of 13 residues. Trimming left V 3 bases short and J 8 bases short, with 9 bases between. CDR1 is KGHDR and CDR2 is SFDVKD in the germline V gene. The CDR3 protein is CATSDVGAEKLFF. CDR3 nucleotide sequence: TGTGCCACCAGTGATGTAGGGGCGGAAAAACTGTTTTTT.

This clonotype was counted many times. This beta chain is a stray sequence in a library constructed for alpha chains; its clone size is not meaningful. This CDR3 is CASSFLQGSGNTIYF. CDR3 nucleotides: TGTGCCAGCAGTTTCCTACAGGGCTCTGGAAACACCATATATTTT. The chain carries TRBV12-3 or TRBV12-4 and TRBJ1-3, with D possibly matching TRBD1 (6 bases). The CDR3 runs 15 residues. V shed 3 bases and J shed 0 bases, with 9 bases lying between them.

This clonotype has ten or more counts. A library made for alpha chains picked up this beta chain off target, so its size means little. This chain joins TRBV12-3 or TRBV12-4 and TRBJ2-1; 8 bases fit TRBD1. V lost 2 bases and J lost 9; bases outside the gene matches: 6. The length of the CDR3 is 14 residues. CDR3 sequence (DNA): TGTGCCAGCAGTTTACAGGGGGCTGTGGGTGAGCAGTTCTTC. Translating gives CASSLQGAVGEQFF.

This clonotype is judged medium-sized. Because the library targeted alpha chains, this beta chain is an off-target read whose size means little. The V and J genes are TRBV29-1 and TRBJ1-1; D unclear. CDR1 and CDR2 from the germline V gene are SQVTM and ANQGSEA. The germline V and J ends were trimmed by 8 bases and 4 bases, with 20 bases remaining between them. The CDR3 length is 14 residues. This chain's CDR3 is CSTSVGLSLTEAFF. CDR3 sequence (DNA): TGCAGCACTTCCGTCGGGTTGTCCCTCACTGAAGCTTTCTTT.

A word on this clonotype: This beta chain appears as a stray read in a library generated for alpha chains; its size is not informative. The genes are TRBV7-2 and TRBJ1-4; D is possibly TRBD1 (5 bases). Germline-derived CDR1 and CDR2 are SGHTA and FQGNSA. V was clipped by 4 bases and J by 5 bases, with 11 bases between them. CDR3 length equals 14 residues. The CDR3 region is CASSWGRENEKLFF. As DNA, the CDR3 is TGTGCCAGCAGCTGGGGACGGGAGAATGAAAAACTGTTTTTT.

This clonotype was seen ten or more times. Because this beta chain is a stray read in a library intended to capture alpha chains, its abundance should not be given much weight. The rearrangement joins TRBV27 to TRBJ1-5, with D unclear. From germline, CDR1 is MNHEY and CDR2 SMNVEV (reference sequence). This CDR3 has 15 amino acids. V was shortened by 3 bases and J by 2 bases, with 11 bases between the two germline ends. CDR3 amino acids: CASSFSRTRNQPQHF. The CDR3 bases are TGTGCCAGCAGTTTTTCCCGGACCCGCAATCAGCCCCAGCATTTT.

This clonotype is judged medium-sized (0.01 to 0.1%). This beta chain is a stray sequence in a library constructed for alpha chains; its clone size is not meaningful. The CDR3 here is CASSLGGANSPLHF. The CDR3 nucleotides are TGTGCCAGCAGCTTAGGTGGAGCAAATTCACCCCTCCACTTT. The chain joins TRBV7-3 to TRBJ1-6; no reliable D call. This CDR3 has 14 amino acids. The ends were cut back, 2 bases at V and 7 bases at J, with 9 bases in the middle. The germline V gene encodes CDR1 SGHTA and CDR2 FQGTGA.

This clonotype is judged large (0.1 to 1%). This beta chain is a stray sequence in a library constructed for alpha chains; its clone size is not meaningful. The V gene is TRBV6-5, the J gene TRBJ1-5; no definite D call. The CDR3 covers 14 residues. Germline V gene sequence: CDR1 MNHEY, CDR2 SVGAGI. Trimming took 5 bases from V and 6 from J, leaving 14 bases between them. CDR3 amino acids: CASSPAMGGQPQHF. DNA of the CDR3: TGTGCCAGCAGTCCCGCCATGGGCGGTCAGCCCCAGCATTTT.